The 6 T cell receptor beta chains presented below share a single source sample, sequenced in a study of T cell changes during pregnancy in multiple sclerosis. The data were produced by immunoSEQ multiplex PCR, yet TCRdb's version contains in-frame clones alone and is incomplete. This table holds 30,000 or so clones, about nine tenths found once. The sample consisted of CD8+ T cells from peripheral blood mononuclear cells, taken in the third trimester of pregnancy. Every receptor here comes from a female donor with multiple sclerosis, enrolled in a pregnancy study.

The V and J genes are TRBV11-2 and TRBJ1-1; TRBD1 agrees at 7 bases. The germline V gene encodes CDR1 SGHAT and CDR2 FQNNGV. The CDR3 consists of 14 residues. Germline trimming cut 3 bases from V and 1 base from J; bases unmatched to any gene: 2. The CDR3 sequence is CASSFRQGNTEAFF. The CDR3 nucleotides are TGTGCCAGCAGCTTTCGACAGGGGAACACTGAAGCTTTCTTT. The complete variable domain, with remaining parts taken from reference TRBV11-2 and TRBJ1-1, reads EAGVAQSPRYKIIEKRQSVAFWCNPISGHATLYWYQQILGQGPKLLIQFQNNGVVDDSQLPKDRFSAERLKGVDSTLKIQPAKLEDSAVYLCASSFRQGNTEAFFGQGTRLTVV.

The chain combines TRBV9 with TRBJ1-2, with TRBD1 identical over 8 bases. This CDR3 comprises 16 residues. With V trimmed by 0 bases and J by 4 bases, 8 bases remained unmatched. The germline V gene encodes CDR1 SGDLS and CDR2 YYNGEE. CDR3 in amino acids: CASSVGKGQDRYGYTF. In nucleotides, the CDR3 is TGTGCCAGCAGCGTAGGGAAGGGACAGGACCGCTATGGCTACACCTTC.

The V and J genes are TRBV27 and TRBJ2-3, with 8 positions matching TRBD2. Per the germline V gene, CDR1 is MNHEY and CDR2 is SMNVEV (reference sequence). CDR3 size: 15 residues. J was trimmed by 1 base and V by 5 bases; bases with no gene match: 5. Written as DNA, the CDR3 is TGTGCCAGCAGTACGGGACTAGTGGGCACAGATACGCAGTATTTT. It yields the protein CASSTGLVGTDTQYF.

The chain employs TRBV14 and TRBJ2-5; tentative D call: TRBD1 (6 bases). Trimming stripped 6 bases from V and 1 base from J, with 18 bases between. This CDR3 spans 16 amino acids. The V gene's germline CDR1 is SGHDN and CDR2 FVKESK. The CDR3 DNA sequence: TGTGCCAGCAGACCCGGACAGCAAACCCTCCAAGAGACCCAGTACTTC. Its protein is CASRPGQQTLQETQYF.

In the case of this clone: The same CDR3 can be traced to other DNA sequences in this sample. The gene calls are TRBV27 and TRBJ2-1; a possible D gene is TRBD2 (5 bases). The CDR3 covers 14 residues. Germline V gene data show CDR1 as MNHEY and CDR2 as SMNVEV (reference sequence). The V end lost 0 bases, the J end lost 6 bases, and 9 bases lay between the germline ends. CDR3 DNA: TGTGCCAGCAGTTTATCGCCTCGGGGCAATGAGCAGTTCTTC. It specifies CASSLSPRGNEQFF.

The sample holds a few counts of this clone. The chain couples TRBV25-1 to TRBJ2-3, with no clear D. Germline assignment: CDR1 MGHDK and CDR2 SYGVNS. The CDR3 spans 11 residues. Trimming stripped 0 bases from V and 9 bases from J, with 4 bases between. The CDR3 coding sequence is TGTGCCAGCAGTGAATACCTGACGCAGTATTTT. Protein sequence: CASSEYLTQYF.